The rows below give T cell receptor beta chains drawn from one sample of a study of T cells in Graves' hyperthyroidism and ophthalmopathy. In TCRdb, the multiplex PCR reads were re-called with MiXCR into one record per CDR3 protein. This sample has roughly 300,000 distinct CDR3 sequences, with about 15% found just once. Material for sequencing was blood. Receptors were obtained from a woman aged 25-40 years with Graves' hyperthyroidism. Both conserved end residues are part of each CDR3. Fields, in order: D gene, clone size, V gene, J gene, CDR3 DNA, CDR3 protein. A D gene is named only where the DNA matches it firmly. Expanded clones are given a class, and other clones once, few, many or no size at all.

D gene: TRBD1; clone size: -; V gene: TRBV7-2; J gene: TRBJ2-7; CDR3 DNA: TGTGCCAGCAGCTTACATGGACAGGGGGTCTACGAGCAGTACTTC; CDR3 protein: CASSLHGQGVYEQYF
D gene: TRBD1; clone size: many; V gene: TRBV5-1; J gene: TRBJ1-1; CDR3 DNA: TGCGCCAGCAGCTTGGAGACAGGGGGATATGGGAACACTGAAGCTTTCTTT; CDR3 protein: CASSLETGGYGNTEAFF
D gene: -; clone size: many; V gene: TRBV10-1; J gene: TRBJ2-1; CDR3 DNA: TGCGCCAGCAGTGAGTCGAATGAGCAGTTCTTC; CDR3 protein: CASSESNEQFF
D gene: TRBD2; clone size: many; V gene: TRBV11-1; J gene: TRBJ2-7; CDR3 DNA: TGTGCCAGCAGCCCTCCGGGACTAGCGGGAACATTCGAGCAGTACTTC; CDR3 protein: CASSPPGLAGTFEQYF
D gene: -; clone size: few; V gene: TRBV9; J gene: TRBJ2-1; CDR3 DNA: TGTGCCAGCAGCCCCGGGACGAGAGGCCCCCAAGATGAGCAGTTCTTC; CDR3 protein: CASSPGTRGPQDEQFF
D gene: TRBD2; clone size: many; V gene: TRBV27; J gene: TRBJ2-1; CDR3 DNA: TGTGCCAGCAGTTCCGGGACTAGCGGGTACTACAATGAGCAGTTCTTC; CDR3 protein: CASSSGTSGYYNEQFF
D gene: -; clone size: few; V gene: TRBV20-1; J gene: TRBJ1-2; CDR3 DNA: TGCAGTGCTAGAGCCGCCAGGGTTATCTACACCTTC; CDR3 protein: CSARAARVIYTF
D gene: TRBD2; clone size: -; V gene: TRBV20-1; J gene: TRBJ2-5; CDR3 DNA: TGCAGTGCCCTATTAGCGGGACAAGAGACCCAGTACTTC; CDR3 protein: CSALLAGQETQYF
D gene: -; clone size: few; V gene: TRBV29-1; J gene: TRBJ2-2; CDR3 DNA: TGCAGCGTTGGGGAGGTGTCCGGGGAGCTGTTTTTT; CDR3 protein: CSVGEVSGELFF
D gene: -; clone size: few; V gene: TRBV7-8; J gene: TRBJ2-4; CDR3 DNA: TGTGCCAGCAGCGGATACCGGGACTCGGGTAACATTCAGTACTTC; CDR3 protein: CASSGYRDSGNIQYF
D gene: -; clone size: few; V gene: TRBV10-1; J gene: TRBJ2-3; CDR3 DNA: TGCGCCAGCAGTGACTCTTGGCGGGGCCTTGGAGATACGCAGTATTTT; CDR3 protein: CASSDSWRGLGDTQYF
D gene: TRBD2; clone size: few; V gene: TRBV19; J gene: TRBJ2-3; CDR3 DNA: TGTGCCAGTAGTATCGGACTAGCCACAGATACGCAGTATTTT; CDR3 protein: CASSIGLATDTQYF
D gene: -; clone size: many; V gene: TRBV6-1; J gene: TRBJ1-1; CDR3 DNA: TGTGCCAGCAGTGAATTAGGAGGAGCTTTCTTT; CDR3 protein: CASSELGGAFF